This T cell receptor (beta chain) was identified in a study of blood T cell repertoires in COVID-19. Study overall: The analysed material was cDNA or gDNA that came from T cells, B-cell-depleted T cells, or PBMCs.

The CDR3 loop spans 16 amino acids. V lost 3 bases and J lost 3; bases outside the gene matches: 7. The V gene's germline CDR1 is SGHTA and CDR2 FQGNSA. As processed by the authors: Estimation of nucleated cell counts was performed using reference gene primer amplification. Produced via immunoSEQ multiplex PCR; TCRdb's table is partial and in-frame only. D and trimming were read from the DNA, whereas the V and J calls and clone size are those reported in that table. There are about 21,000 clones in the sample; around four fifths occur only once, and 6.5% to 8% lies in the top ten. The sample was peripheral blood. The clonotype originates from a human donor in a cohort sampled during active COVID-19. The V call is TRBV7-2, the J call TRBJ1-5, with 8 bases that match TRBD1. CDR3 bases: TGTGCCAGCAGCTTTGCCGGGACAGGAACCAATCAGCCCCAGCATTTT. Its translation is CASSFAGTGTNQPQHF.